These 24 T cell receptor beta chains share one sample of origin, sequenced in a study of T cells after yellow fever vaccination. Each CDR3 protein gets one entry after TCRdb re-called the 5' RACE reads with MiXCR. The repertoire has about 320,000 distinct CDR3 sequences, 3.5% to 4.5% of them found once; the top ten carry roughly a fifth. Sequences were derived from PBMCs, sampled 15 days after the yellow fever booster vaccination. The receptors derive from a man between 18 and 29 years old who received the YFV17D yellow fever vaccine.

With regard to this clonotype: At one boundary the junction diverges from the germline segment, which might be a read error. This chain joins TRBV28 and TRBJ2-3; the match to TRBD2 covers 9 bases. Germline CDR1 reads MDHEN; CDR2 reads SYDVKM. The CDR3 spans 18 residues. In nucleotides, the CDR3 is TGTGCCAGCAGTCATCTCCTCTTGACTAGCGGACTACCCCATACGCACTATTTT. It translates to CASSHLLLTSGLPHTHYF.

This clonotype occurred many times. This chain connects TRBV6-1 to TRBJ2-2; unclear D gene. The V end was cut by 0 bases, the J end by 7 bases, with 12 bases between. The germline V gene encodes CDR1 MNHNS and CDR2 SASEGT. The CDR3 has 15 amino acids. CDR3 protein: CASSEAEPVVGELFF. CDR3 bases: TGTGCCAGCAGTGAAGCGGAACCAGTTGTCGGGGAGCTGTTTTTT.

This clonotype was seen at least ten times. This chain connects TRBV14 to TRBJ2-7; D remains ambiguous. This CDR3 contains 12 residues. V was trimmed by 8 bases and J by 6 bases, leaving 14 bases between them. Germline lookup yields CDR1 SGHDN and CDR2 FVKESK. DNA of the CDR3: TGTGCCAGCGTTATGTCTGCACTCGAGCAGTACGTC. Its translation: CASVMSALEQYV.

The J gene is TRBJ2-1, the V gene TRBV23-1; tentatively, D is TRBD2 (5 bases). TRBV23-1 is annotated as an ORF whose role is uncertain. The CDR3 totals 15 residues. Trimming removed 4 bases at V and 6 bases at J, with 16 bases between. CDR3 nucleotide sequence: TGCGCCAGCAGTCGAGAGGGCCCTTGGGCCAATGAGCAGTTCTTC. It is translated as CASSREGPWANEQFF.

The chain links TRBV4-3 to TRBJ1-1; 11 nucleotides agree with TRBD1. The germline gives CDR1 LGHNA, CDR2 YSLEER. V was clipped by 0 bases and J by 4 bases; unmatched bases: 13. The CDR3 is made up of 19 amino acids. CDR3 nucleotides: TGCGCCAGCAGCCAAGATACCCTAGGACAGGGGGCTAGAGGCACTGAAGCTTTCTTT. Its protein is CASSQDTLGQGARGTEAFF.

The chain is built from TRBV24-1 and TRBJ2-5; no clear D gene. The CDR3 extends over 14 amino acids. Deletions cut 3 bases from V and 3 bases from J, with 10 bases between. The germline V gene has CDR1 KGHDR and CDR2 SFDVKD. CDR3 sequence: CATSDPRQKETQYF. Here the CDR3 DNA reads TGTGCCACCAGTGATCCGAGGCAGAAAGAGACCCAGTACTTC.

This clonotype was counted at least ten times. This chain links TRBV10-2 with TRBJ1-1; 7 bases are shared with TRBD1. Trimming at V came to 2 bases and at J to 4 bases, leaving 7 bases not matched to a gene. Germline CDR1 reads WSHSY; CDR2 reads SAAADI. The CDR3 consists of 15 residues. As DNA, the CDR3 is TGCGCCAGCAGTGAGACTCAGGGGGGCTTCACTGAAGCTTTCTTT. Translation: CASSETQGGFTEAFF.

There are many counts of this clonotype. CDR3 sequence: CASSIGQGGEQYF. DNA for the CDR3: TGTGCCAGCAGCATAGGACAGGGTGGCGAGCAGTACTTC. The chain links TRBV7-7 to TRBJ2-7; 8 bases map to TRBD1. Trimming at V came to 5 bases and at J to 6 bases, leaving 6 bases not matched to a gene. The CDR3 consists of 13 residues. Germline CDR1 reads SSHAT; CDR2 reads FNYEAQ (reference sequence).

The rearrangement uses TRBV18 and TRBJ2-6, with 11 positions matching TRBD1. CDR1 is KGHSH, CDR2 LQKENI, per germline. This CDR3 spans 20 amino acids. The J segment lost 0 bases and the V segment lost 3 bases, leaving 10 bases of the junction unmatched. The CDR3 here is CASSPLPGQGESSGANVLTF. DNA of the CDR3: TGTGCCAGCTCACCCCTCCCGGGACAGGGGGAGAGCTCTGGGGCCAACGTCCTGACTTTC. The entire variable domain, with the rest obtained from reference TRBV18 and TRBJ2-6, is as follows: NAGVMQNPRHLVRRRGQEARLRCSPMKGHSHVYWYRQLPEEGLKFMVYLQKENIIDESGMPKERFSAEFPKEGPSILRIQQVVRGDSAAYFCASSPLPGQGESSGANVLTFGAGSRLTVL.

The rearrangement links TRBV4-1 to TRBJ1-5; unclear D gene. V dropped 1 base and J dropped 0 bases, with 13 bases sitting between them. Germline V CDR1 and CDR2: MGHRA, YSYEKL. This CDR3 is built from 17 residues. The CDR3 DNA sequence: TGCGCCAGCAGCCAAGCTGGTACACGGGATAGCAATCAGCCCCAGCATTTT. Translation: CASSQAGTRDSNQPQHF.

J is TRBJ2-6 and V is TRBV12-3 or TRBV12-4; D is unresolved. Trimming took 2 bases from V and 2 from J, leaving 4 bases between them. The CDR3 covers 14 residues. The CDR3 is CASSLNPGANVLTF. CDR3 coding DNA: TGTGCCAGCAGTTTAAACCCTGGGGCCAACGTCCTGACTTTC.

The chain has TRBV12-3 or TRBV12-4 and TRBJ2-2; perhaps D is TRBD1 or TRBD2 (7 bases each). Trimming took 6 bases from V and 1 from J, leaving 12 bases between them. The CDR3 covers 15 residues. CDR3 protein: CASSQGGQNTGELFF. CDR3 coding DNA: TGTGCCAGCAGCCAGGGGGGGCAGAACACCGGGGAGCTGTTTTTT.

This clonotype was recorded many times. The chain has TRBV21-1 and TRBJ2-3. TRBV21-1 is a pseudogene segment. The CDR3 has 14 amino acids. The CDR3 here is CASSKSSVTDTQYF. The CDR3 bases are TGTGCCAGCAGCAAATCCAGCGTCACAGATACGCAGTATTTT.

The chain links TRBV7-8 to TRBJ2-6; 7 bases line up with TRBD1. The CDR3 spans 18 residues. V dropped 5 bases and J dropped 3; count of bases not matched to a gene: 13. In germline, CDR1 is SGHVS, CDR2 FQNEAQ. Written as DNA, the CDR3 is TGTGCCAGCAGCCCCAGCTGGGACAGTACCTTTGGGGCCAACGTCCTGACTTTC. As protein: CASSPSWDSTFGANVLTF.

This clonotype appeared many times. The CDR3 sequence is CASSLRGGGTAYEQYF. The CDR3 coding sequence is TGTGCCAGCAGCTTGAGGGGCGGGGGGACAGCCTACGAGCAGTACTTC. This rearrangement joins TRBV7-2 to TRBJ2-7; possible D gene TRBD2, 8 bases. V was shortened by 3 bases and J by 2 bases, with 17 bases between the two germline ends. CDR1 and CDR2 (germline): SGHTA, FQGNSA. CDR3 length: 16 amino acids.

This clonotype has a handful of counts. J is TRBJ2-1 and V is TRBV2; 11 bases line up with TRBD2. The length of the CDR3 is 14 residues. Looked up from germline, CDR1 is SNHLY and CDR2 is FYNNEI. Germline trimming cut 7 bases from V and 5 bases from J; bases unmatched to any gene: 4. The CDR3 DNA sequence: TGTGCCAGCATCACTAGCGGGGGAGACAATGAGCAGTTCTTC. It translates to CASITSGGDNEQFF.

This clonotype appeared a few times. This sequence joins TRBV6-6 and TRBJ2-6; 7 bases are shared with TRBD1. Germline V gene data show CDR1 as MNHNY and CDR2 as SVGAGI (reference sequence). V lost 9 bases, J lost 0 bases, and 5 bases stayed unmatched. This CDR3 has 15 amino acids. CDR3 residues: CARGQPDSGANVLTF. CDR3 sequence (DNA): TGTGCCAGGGGACAGCCAGACTCTGGGGCCAACGTCCTGACTTTC.

The chain carries TRBV18 and TRBJ2-5; a weak D match, TRBD2 (5 bases). Germline-derived CDR1 and CDR2 are KGHSH and LQKENI. CDR3 length: 14 residues. Trimming removed 3 bases from V and 4 bases from J, with 12 bases in between. The CDR3 DNA is TGTGCCAGCTCACCTGGGAGCATCCGAGAGACCCAGTACTTC. Protein product: CASSPGSIRETQYF.

This chain links TRBV29-1 with TRBJ2-6; D gene unclear. Germline CDR1 is SQVTM and CDR2 is ANQGSEA. This CDR3 spans 13 amino acids. V lost 4 bases to trimming and J lost 1 base, with 5 bases between them. Here the CDR3 reads CSVGVSGANVLTF. The CDR3, as DNA: TGCAGCGTTGGGGTTTCTGGGGCCAACGTCCTGACTTTC.

V usage is TRBV20-1 and J usage is TRBJ1-2; no clear D. Trimming left V 5 bases short and J 4 bases short, with 11 bases between. CDR3 size: 12 residues. The germline gives CDR1 DFQATT, CDR2 SNEGSKA (reference sequence). CDR3 amino acids: CSAGARVYGYTF. The CDR3 nucleotides are TGCAGTGCTGGTGCTCGGGTCTATGGCTACACCTTC.

This rearrangement joins TRBV4-1 to TRBJ2-7; D is perhaps TRBD1 or TRBD2 (6 bases each). Germline assignment: CDR1 MGHRA and CDR2 YSYEKL. V lost 4 bases and J lost 3, with 16 bases in between. The CDR3 loop spans 15 amino acids. In nucleotides, the CDR3 is TGCGCCAGCAGCCTAAGCTCCGGGGGCAGCTACGAGCAGTACTTC. This codes for CASSLSSGGSYEQYF.

This clonotype was detected many times. The rearrangement uses TRBV5-5 and TRBJ2-1; D uncertain. Looked up from germline, CDR1 is SGHKS and CDR2 is YYEKEE (reference sequence). Trimming removed 0 bases from V and 6 bases from J, with 10 bases in between. The CDR3 spans 14 residues. The CDR3 protein is CASSLAHAINEQFF. CDR3 nucleotide sequence: TGTGCCAGCAGCTTGGCCCACGCTATCAATGAGCAGTTCTTC.

This clonotype was observed at least ten times. The chain uses TRBV12-3 or TRBV12-4 and TRBJ2-5; 11 nucleotides align to TRBD2. The CDR3 length is 15 residues. V was pared by 6 bases and J by 0 bases, with 3 bases of the junction left unmatched. CDR3: CASRQLAGDQETQYF. The CDR3 DNA reads TGTGCCAGCAGACAACTAGCGGGGGACCAAGAGACCCAGTACTTC.

This clonotype was observed a few times. V is TRBV5-1 and J is TRBJ1-6; D is unclear. From germline, CDR1 is SGHRS and CDR2 YFSETQ. V dropped 0 bases and J dropped 9 bases, with 13 bases sitting between them. This CDR3 is 15 amino acids long. CDR3 nucleotide sequence: TGCGCCAGCAGCTTGGACGGGGATCAAGGTTCACCCCTCCACTTT. Amino acid sequence: CASSLDGDQGSPLHF.